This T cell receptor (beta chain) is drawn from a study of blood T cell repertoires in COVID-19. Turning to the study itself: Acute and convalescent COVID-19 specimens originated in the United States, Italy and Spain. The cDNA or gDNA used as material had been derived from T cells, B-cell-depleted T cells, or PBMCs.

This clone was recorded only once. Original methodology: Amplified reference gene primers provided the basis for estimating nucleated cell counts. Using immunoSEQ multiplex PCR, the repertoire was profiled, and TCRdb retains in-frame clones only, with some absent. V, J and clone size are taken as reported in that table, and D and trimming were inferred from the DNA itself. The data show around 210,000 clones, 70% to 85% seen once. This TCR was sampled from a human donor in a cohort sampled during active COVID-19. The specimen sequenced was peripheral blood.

Written as DNA, the CDR3 is TGTGCCACCAGTGATTCTCGCGCAACCAATTACAATGAGCAGTTCTTC. Translation gives CATSDSRATNYNEQFF. V and J are TRBV24-1 and TRBJ2-1; D is ambiguous. V dropped 2 bases and J dropped 4 bases, with 14 bases sitting between them. The CDR3 covers 16 residues. Per the germline V gene, CDR1 is KGHDR and CDR2 is SFDVKD.